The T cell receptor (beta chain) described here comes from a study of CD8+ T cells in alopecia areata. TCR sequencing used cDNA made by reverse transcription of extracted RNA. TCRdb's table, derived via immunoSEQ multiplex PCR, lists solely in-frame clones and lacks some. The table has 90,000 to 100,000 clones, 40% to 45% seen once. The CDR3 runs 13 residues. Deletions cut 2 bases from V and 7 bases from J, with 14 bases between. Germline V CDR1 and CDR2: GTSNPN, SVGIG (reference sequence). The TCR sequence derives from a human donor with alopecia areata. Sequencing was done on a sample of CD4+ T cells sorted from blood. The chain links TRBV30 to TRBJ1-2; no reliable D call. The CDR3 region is CAWSPFGESGYTF. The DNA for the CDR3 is TGTGCCTGGAGTCCTTTCGGGGAATCTGGCTACACCTTC.